This T cell receptor (beta chain) was obtained from a study of cytomegalovirus exposure and HLA in healthy donors. General study findings and limits: HLA restriction was apparent for most CMV-associated TCR beta chains in a later analysis.

Note on this clone: The antigen is not known.

PCR amplification relied on 60 Vbeta primers (plus 13 Jbeta primers). Sequencing used immunoSEQ multiplex PCR; TCRdb keeps in-frame clones, though not all of them. The data show some 190,000 clones, with about three quarters seen just once and around 1.5% held by the top ten. The sample consisted of PBMCs. This TCR was recovered from a man aged 18 to 29 in good health and CMV-seronegative.

In DNA, the CDR3 is TGCGCCAGCAGCTACAGGGGACCGAACACCGGGGAGCTGTTTTTT. It is translated as CASSYRGPNTGELFF. This rearrangement joins TRBV5-1 to TRBJ2-2, with TRBD1 matching 7 bases. This CDR3 is 15 amino acids long. After removal of 3 bases from V and 0 bases from J, the junction contained 2 bases not matched to a gene. Germline lookup yields CDR1 SGHRS and CDR2 YFSETQ.